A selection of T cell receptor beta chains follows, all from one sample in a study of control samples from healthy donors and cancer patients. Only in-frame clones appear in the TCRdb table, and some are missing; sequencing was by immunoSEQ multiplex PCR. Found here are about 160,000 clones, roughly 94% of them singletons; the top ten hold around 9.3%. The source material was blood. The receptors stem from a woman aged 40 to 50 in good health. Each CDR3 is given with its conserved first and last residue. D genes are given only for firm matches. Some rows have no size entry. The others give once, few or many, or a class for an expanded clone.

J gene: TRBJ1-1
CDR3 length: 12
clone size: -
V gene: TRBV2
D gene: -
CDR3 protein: CASSEWGTEAFF
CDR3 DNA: TGTGCCAGCAGTGAATGGGGCACTGAAGCTTTCTTT

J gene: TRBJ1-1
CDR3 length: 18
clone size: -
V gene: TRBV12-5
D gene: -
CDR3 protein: CASGLVKQGLGLNTEAFF
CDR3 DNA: TGTGCTAGTGGTTTGGTAAAACAGGGATTGGGGCTGAACACTGAAGCTTTCTTT

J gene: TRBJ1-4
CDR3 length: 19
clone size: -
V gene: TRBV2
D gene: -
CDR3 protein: CASQSRRFGALPSGEKLFF
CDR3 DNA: TGTGCCAGCCAATCTCGGCGGTTTGGGGCGCTCCCCTCGGGCGAAAAACTGTTTTTT

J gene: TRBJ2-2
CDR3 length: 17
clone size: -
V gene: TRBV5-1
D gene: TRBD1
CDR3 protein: CASSNPGTGKGTGELFF
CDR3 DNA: TGCGCCAGCAGCAACCCCGGGACAGGGAAGGGCACCGGGGAGCTGTTTTTT

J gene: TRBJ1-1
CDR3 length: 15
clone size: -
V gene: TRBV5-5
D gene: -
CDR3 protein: CASSLHPDRNTEAFF
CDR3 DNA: TGTGCCAGCAGCTTGCATCCGGACAGGAACACTGAAGCTTTCTTT

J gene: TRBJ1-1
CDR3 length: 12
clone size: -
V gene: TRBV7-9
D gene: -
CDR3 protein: CASSLASTEAFF
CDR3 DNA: TGTGCCAGCAGCTTAGCGTCAACTGAAGCTTTCTTT

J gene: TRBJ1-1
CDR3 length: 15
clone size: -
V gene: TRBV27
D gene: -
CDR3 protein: CASSLSEGLGTEAFF
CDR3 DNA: TGTGCCAGCAGTTTATCGGAGGGGTTGGGAACTGAAGCTTTCTTT

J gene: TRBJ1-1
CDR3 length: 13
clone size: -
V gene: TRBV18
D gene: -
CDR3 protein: CASSPQSGAEAFF
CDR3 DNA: TGTGCCAGCTCACCTCAAAGCGGGGCTGAAGCTTTCTTT

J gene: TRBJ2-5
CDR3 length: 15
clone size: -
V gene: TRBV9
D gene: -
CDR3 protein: CASSVGMQGKETQYF
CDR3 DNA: TGTGCCAGCAGCGTAGGGATGCAGGGCAAAGAGACCCAGTACTTC

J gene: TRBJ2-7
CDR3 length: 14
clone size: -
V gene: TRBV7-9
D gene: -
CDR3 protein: CASSPDGSSYEQYF
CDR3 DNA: TGTGCCAGCAGCCCAGACGGGTCCAGCTACGAGCAGTACTTC

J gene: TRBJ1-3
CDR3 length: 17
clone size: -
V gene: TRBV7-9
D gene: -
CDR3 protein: CASSLGPRGNSGNTIYF
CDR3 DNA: TGTGCCAGCAGCTTAGGACCTCGGGGGAACTCTGGAAACACCATATATTTT

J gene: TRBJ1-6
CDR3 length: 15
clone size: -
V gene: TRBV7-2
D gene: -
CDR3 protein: CASSLAASDNSPLHF
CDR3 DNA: TGTGCCAGCAGCTTGGCAGCCTCCGATAATTCACCCCTCCACTTT

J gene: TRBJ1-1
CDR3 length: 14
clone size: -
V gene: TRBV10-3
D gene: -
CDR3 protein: CAISHGGGSTEAFF
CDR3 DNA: TGTGCCATCAGCCATGGGGGGGGTTCGACTGAAGCTTTCTTT

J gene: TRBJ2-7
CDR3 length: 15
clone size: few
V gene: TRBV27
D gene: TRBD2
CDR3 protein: CASSSSSGPRDEQYF
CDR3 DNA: TGTGCCAGCAGTTCATCTAGCGGTCCGAGGGACGAGCAGTACTTC

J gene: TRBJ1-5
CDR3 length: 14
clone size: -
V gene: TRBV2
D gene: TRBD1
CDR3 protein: CASSGTGGNQPQHF
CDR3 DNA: TGTGCCAGCAGTGGGACAGGCGGCAATCAGCCCCAGCATTTT

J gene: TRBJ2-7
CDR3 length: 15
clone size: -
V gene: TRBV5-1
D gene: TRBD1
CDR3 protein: CASSLRQGRSYEQYF
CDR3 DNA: TGCGCCAGCAGCTTACGACAGGGACGGTCCTACGAGCAGTACTTC

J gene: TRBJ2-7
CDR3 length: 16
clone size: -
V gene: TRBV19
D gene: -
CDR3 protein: CASSIGHGASSYEQYF
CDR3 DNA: TGTGCCAGTAGTATTGGACACGGGGCTAGTAGCTACGAGCAGTACTTC

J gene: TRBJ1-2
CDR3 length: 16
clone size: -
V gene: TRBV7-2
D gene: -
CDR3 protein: CASSPSRGRLNYGYTF
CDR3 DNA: TGTGCCAGCAGCCCAAGCCGGGGCAGGTTGAACTATGGCTACACCTTC

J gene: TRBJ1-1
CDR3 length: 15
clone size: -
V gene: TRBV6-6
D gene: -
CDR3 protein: CAIGWQGVMNTEAFF
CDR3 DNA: TGTGCCATAGGGTGGCAGGGTGTAATGAACACTGAAGCTTTCTTT

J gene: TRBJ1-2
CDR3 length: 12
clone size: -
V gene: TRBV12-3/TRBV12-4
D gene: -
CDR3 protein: CASSLGRYGYTF
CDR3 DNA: TGTGCCAGCAGTCTTGGACGCTATGGCTACACCTTC

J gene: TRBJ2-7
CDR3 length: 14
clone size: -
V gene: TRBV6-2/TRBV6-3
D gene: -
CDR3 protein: CASSFARGAYEQYF
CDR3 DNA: TGTGCCAGCAGTTTCGCGCGAGGGGCCTACGAGCAGTACTTC

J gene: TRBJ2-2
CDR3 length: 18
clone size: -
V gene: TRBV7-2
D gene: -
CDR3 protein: CASSQTSPLAANTGELFF
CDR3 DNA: TGTGCCAGCAGCCAAACATCACCACTAGCTGCGAACACCGGGGAGCTGTTTTTT

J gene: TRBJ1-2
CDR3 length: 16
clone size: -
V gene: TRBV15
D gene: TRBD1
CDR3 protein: CATSRGGTGMIYGYTF
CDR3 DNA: TGTGCCACCAGCAGGGGGGGGACAGGAATGATCTATGGCTACACCTTC

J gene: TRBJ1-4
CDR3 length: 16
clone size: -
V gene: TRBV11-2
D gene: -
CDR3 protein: CASSLDRPGQNEKLFF
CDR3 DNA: TGTGCCAGCAGCTTAGATCGACCAGGTCAGAATGAAAAACTGTTTTTT

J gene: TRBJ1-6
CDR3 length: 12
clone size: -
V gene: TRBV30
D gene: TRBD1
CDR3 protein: CASDRRNSPLHF
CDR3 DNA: TGTGCCTCGGACAGGCGAAATTCACCCCTCCACTTT

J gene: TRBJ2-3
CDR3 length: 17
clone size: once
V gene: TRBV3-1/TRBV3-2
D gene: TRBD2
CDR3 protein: CASSQGAAGDLTDTQYF
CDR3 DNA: TGTGCCAGCAGCCAAGGTGCAGCGGGAGACCTCACAGATACGCAGTATTTT

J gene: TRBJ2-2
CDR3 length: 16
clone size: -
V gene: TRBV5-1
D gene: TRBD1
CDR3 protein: CASSLDGTGYTGELFF
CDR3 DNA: TGCGCCAGCAGCTTGGACGGGACAGGGTATACCGGGGAGCTGTTTTTT

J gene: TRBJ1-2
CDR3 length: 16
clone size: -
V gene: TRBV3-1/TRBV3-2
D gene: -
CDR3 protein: CASSHLSQGVYYGYTF
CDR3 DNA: TGTGCCAGCAGCCACTTGTCCCAGGGCGTCTACTATGGCTACACCTTC

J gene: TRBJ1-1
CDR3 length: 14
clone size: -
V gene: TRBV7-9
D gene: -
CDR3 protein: CASSLGFSGYEAFF
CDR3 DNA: TGTGCCAGCAGCTTGGGTTTTTCGGGGTATGAAGCTTTCTTT

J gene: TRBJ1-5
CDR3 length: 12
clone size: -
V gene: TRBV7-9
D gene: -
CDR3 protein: CASSLNGQPQHF
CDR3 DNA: TGTGCCAGCAGCTTAAACGGGCAGCCCCAGCATTTT

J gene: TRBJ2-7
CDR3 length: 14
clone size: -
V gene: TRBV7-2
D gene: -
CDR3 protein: CASSSLPGHYEQYF
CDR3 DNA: TGTGCCAGCAGCTCCCTACCGGGACACTACGAGCAGTACTTC

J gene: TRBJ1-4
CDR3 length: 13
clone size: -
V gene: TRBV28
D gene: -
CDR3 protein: CASSLDLNEKLFF
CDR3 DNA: TGTGCCAGCAGTTTAGACTTGAATGAAAAACTGTTTTTT

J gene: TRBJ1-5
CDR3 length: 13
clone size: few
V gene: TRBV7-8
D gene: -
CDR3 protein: CASSRNSNQPQHF
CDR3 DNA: TGTGCCAGCAGCCGGAATAGCAATCAGCCCCAGCATTTT

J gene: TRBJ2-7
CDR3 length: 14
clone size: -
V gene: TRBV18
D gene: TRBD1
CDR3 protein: CASSPTTGMAEQYF
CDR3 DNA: TGTGCCAGCTCACCTACGACAGGGATGGCCGAGCAGTACTTC

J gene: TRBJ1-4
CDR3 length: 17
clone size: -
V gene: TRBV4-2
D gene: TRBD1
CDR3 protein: CASSQAGTGITNEKLFF
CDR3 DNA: TGTGCCAGCAGCCAAGCTGGGACAGGAATAACTAATGAAAAACTGTTTTTT

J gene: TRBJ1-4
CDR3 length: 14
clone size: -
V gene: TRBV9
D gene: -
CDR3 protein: CASSVEGFGEKLFF
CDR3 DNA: TGTGCCAGCAGCGTAGAAGGGTTCGGCGAAAAACTGTTTTTT

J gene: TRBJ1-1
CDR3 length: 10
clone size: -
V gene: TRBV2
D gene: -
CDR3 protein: CASRGPEAFF
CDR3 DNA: TGTGCCAGCCGGGGGCCAGAAGCTTTCTTT

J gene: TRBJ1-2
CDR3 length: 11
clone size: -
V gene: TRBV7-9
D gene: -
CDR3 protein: CASSVDYGYTF
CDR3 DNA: TGTGCCAGCAGCGTCGACTATGGCTACACCTTC

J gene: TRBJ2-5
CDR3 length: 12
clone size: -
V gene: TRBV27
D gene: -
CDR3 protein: CASSSLLGTQYF
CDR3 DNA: TGTGCCAGCAGTTCCCTCCTTGGGACCCAGTACTTC

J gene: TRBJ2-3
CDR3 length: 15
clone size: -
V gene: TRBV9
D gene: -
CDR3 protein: CASSVIGLVADTQYF
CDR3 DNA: TGTGCCAGCAGCGTAATCGGGCTAGTTGCAGATACGCAGTATTTT